A single sample gave rise to the 4 T cell receptor beta chains below, sequenced in a study of shared clonotypes between healthy human individuals. Profiled with immunoSEQ multiplex PCR; TCRdb holds only in-frame clones, not every one. The sample carries roughly 2.5 million clones, around 90% recorded once. Sequenced input: naive CD4+ T cells sorted from blood. As to subset: CD45RA+ positively selected. The receptors come from a man between 18 and 29 years old in good health.

The chain carries TRBV15 and TRBJ1-1; D uncertain. Germline V lookup: CDR1 LNHNV, CDR2 YYDKDF (reference sequence). This CDR3 region has 13 residues. The V gene lost 0 bases and the J gene lost 10 bases, with 12 bases spanning the gap. This chain's CDR3 is CATSRDHQERAFF. The DNA for the CDR3 is TGTGCCACCAGCAGAGATCACCAAGAGAGAGCTTTCTTT.

This clone was found once. V usage is TRBV27 and J usage is TRBJ1-5, with D tentatively TRBD1 (5 bases). Trimming pared 6 bases from V and 4 bases from J, leaving 13 bases between. CDR3 length equals 14 residues. Germline CDR1 and CDR2: MNHEY and SMNVEV (reference sequence). Here the CDR3 reads CASSQDRANQPQHF. The DNA for the CDR3 is TGTGCCAGCAGCCAAGACAGAGCTAATCAGCCCCAGCATTTT.

This clone was seen just once. At the DNA level, this CDR3 is encoded by other sequences in the same sample as well. The V and J genes are TRBV11-2 and TRBJ2-5; D gene uncertain. Germline CDR1 is SGHAT and CDR2 is FQNNGV. The CDR3 sequence is 11 residues long. V shed 4 bases and J shed 5 bases, with 5 bases lying between them. CDR3 in amino acids: CASSSTETQYF. DNA for the CDR3: TGTGCCAGCAGCTCTACTGAGACCCAGTACTTC.

This chain uses TRBV5-1 with TRBJ2-5; D call uncertain. Germline lookup yields CDR1 SGHRS and CDR2 YFSETQ. V lost 4 bases and J 2 bases, leaving 9 bases between the germline ends. The CDR3 runs to 13 residues. The CDR3 DNA follows: TGCGCCAGCAGCCCGGTGTTACAAGAGACCCAGTACTTC. Protein product: CASSPVLQETQYF.